The rows below give T cell receptor beta chains drawn from one sample of a study of cytotoxic CD8 clonotypes in ibrutinib-treated CLL. The assay was immunoSEQ multiplex PCR, and TCRdb's table has in-frame clones only and misses some. The sample carries 70,000 to 85,000 clones, about 84% recorded once. The specimen was PBMCs, collected at disease progression, from a patient treated with ibrutinib. These receptors were obtained from a human donor with chronic lymphocytic leukemia. The CDR3 runs from the conserved cysteine through the conserved F or W. The D gene is left open where the match is weak. A row's size may be missing; if present it is once, few, many or a size class.

>TRBJ1-5|TRBV27|-|few
TGTGCCAGCAGTCCCCAGACAGGACGGGGTCAGCCCCAGCATTTT
CASSPQTGRGQPQHF
>TRBJ1-1|TRBV4-1|-|-
TGCGCCAGCAGCCAAGGTCTCCGGGACACGATGCACACTGAAGCTTTCTTT
CASSQGLRDTMHTEAFF
>TRBJ1-6|TRBV11-2|-|-
TGTGCCAGCAGCTTAGGCCAGGGTGATTCACCCCTCCACTTT
CASSLGQGDSPLHF
>TRBJ2-7|TRBV4-1|-|-
TGCGCCAGCAGTTCTTCCTCGGGACAAGGATATAAGGAGCAGTACTTC
CASSSSSGQGYKEQYF
>TRBJ2-1|TRBV5-1|-|-
TGCGCCAGCAGCCTGAACACAGGAGGCTCCTACAATGAGCAGTTCTTC
CASSLNTGGSYNEQFF
>TRBJ1-1|TRBV2|-|-
TGTGCCAGCAGTGAAGGAAGGACTGAAGCTTTCTTT
CASSEGRTEAFF
>TRBJ2-3|TRBV6-4|TRBD2|-
TGTGCCAGCAGTGAGAAGACTAGCGCAGTAGATACGCAGTATTTT
CASSEKTSAVDTQYF
>TRBJ2-2|TRBV5-1|TRBD2|-
TGCGCCAGCAGCCCGAGACTAGCGGGAACCACCGGGGAGCTGTTTTTT
CASSPRLAGTTGELFF
>TRBJ2-7|TRBV28|TRBD1|once
TGTGCCACAAAAAGGGCCGGGACAGTACTATACGAGCAGTACTTC
CATKRAGTVLYEQYF
>TRBJ1-1|TRBV9|-|-
TGTGCCAGCAGCTCCTCGGGGGGGGTTTCAACGAACACTGAAGCTTTCTTT
CASSSSGGVSTNTEAFF
>TRBJ2-5|TRBV9|TRBD2|-
TGTGCCAGCAGCCCCTCTCACCTGGGGAGGGGGACCCAGTACTTC
CASSPSHLGRGTQYF
>TRBJ2-2|TRBV28|-|few
TGTGCCAGCAACCAACGGGGCCAGCCGATTTTCCACACCGGGGAGCTGTTTTTT
CASNQRGQPIFHTGELFF
>TRBJ2-7|TRBV10-3|-|-
TGTGCCATCAGTGAGTTATGGGGAGGCGAGCAGTACTTC
CAISELWGGEQYF
>TRBJ2-2|TRBV11-3|TRBD1|few
TGTGCCAGCAGCATCGGGACAGCCACCGGGGAGCTGTTTTTT
CASSIGTATGELFF
>TRBJ2-7|TRBV21-1|-|-
TGTGCCCGAGAGGGGTCAGATACCTACGAGCAGTACTTC
CAREGSDTYEQYF
>TRBJ2-5|TRBV5-1|-|-
TGCGCCAGCAGCTTCGGTCAGGCGCCGGAGACCCAGTACTTC
CASSFGQAPETQYF
>TRBJ2-3|TRBV6-1|-|once
TGTGCCAGGTGCCCCGGGTGTAATGCAGATACGCAGTATTTT
CARCPGCNADTQYF
>TRBJ2-7|TRBV19|TRBD1|-
TGTGCCAGTAGTATTATGGACAGGGTCTACGAGCAGTACTTC
CASSIMDRVYEQYF